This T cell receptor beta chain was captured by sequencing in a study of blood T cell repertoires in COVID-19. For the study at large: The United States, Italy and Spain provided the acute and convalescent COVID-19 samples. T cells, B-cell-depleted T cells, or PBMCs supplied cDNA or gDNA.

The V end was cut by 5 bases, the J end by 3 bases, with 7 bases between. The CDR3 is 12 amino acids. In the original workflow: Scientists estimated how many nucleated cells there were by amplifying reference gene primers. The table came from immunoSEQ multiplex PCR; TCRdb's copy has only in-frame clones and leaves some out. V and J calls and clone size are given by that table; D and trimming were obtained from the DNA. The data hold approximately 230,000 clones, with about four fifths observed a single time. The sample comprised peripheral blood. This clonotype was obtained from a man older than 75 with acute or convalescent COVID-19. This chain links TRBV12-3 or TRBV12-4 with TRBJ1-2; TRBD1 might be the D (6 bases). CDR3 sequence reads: CASSRTDYGYTF. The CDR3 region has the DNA TGTGCCAGCAGTCGGACAGACTATGGCTACACCTTC.